The clone carrying this T cell receptor beta chain is called medium-sized based on its frequency. Its antigen remains unidentified. TRB was amplified by touch-down multiplex PCR, primer pools A and B combined. TCRdb derives one entry per CDR3 protein from the multiplex PCR reads, leaving out DNA. The ten most abundant clones cover more than 45% of a sample with fewer than 2,000 distinct CDR3 sequences. These data are taken from a study of T cell clusters in autoimmune cytopenias. Turning to the study itself: A median of roughly 50,000 TRB reads per sample yielded a median about 2,500 distinct clonotypes.

TRB amplification used roughly 250 ng of peripheral blood genomic DNA. Study results and limitations: Functional roles of the in silico T cell clusters still await experimental validation.

The CDR3 sequence is 14 residues long. CDR1 SGHDT and CDR2 YYEEEE come from the germline V gene. Sequencing used peripheral blood. This chain uses TRBV5-6 with TRBJ1-4. The TCR comes from a human donor with an autoimmune cytopenia or autoimmune hepatitis (not recorded which). This CDR3 reads CASSPSPVYEKLFF.